This T cell receptor beta chain was observed in a study of radiotherapy plus CTLA-4 blockade in lung cancer. Sequencing used immunoSEQ multiplex PCR; TCRdb keeps in-frame clones, though not all of them. Of roughly 30,000 clones in the sample, about 76% were seen once. It was focal radiation plus CTLA-4 blockade with ipilimumab that patients with chemo-refractory metastatic non-small-cell lung cancer received. Comment on this clone: The antigen remains undetermined.

This CDR3 is 15 amino acids long. Trimming removed 3 bases from V and 8 bases from J, with 16 bases in between. Germline V gives CDR1 KGHSH, CDR2 LQKENI. Study-level points and caveats: Dynamics of early blood T cell clones, together with interferon-beta, were reportedly the best predictors of response. Once radiotherapy plus ipilimumab had been given, TCR clones derived from tumor expanded in blood.

This rearrangement joins TRBV18 to TRBJ1-4; D ambiguous. The sequence derives from a human donor with non-small cell lung cancer that progressed on radiotherapy plus ipilimumab. The material was peripheral blood, obtained from a patient treated with radiotherapy plus ipilimumab. CDR3 protein: CASSPELRSGEKLFF. The CDR3 DNA is TGTGCCAGCTCACCGGAACTTAGGTCCGGAGAAAAACTGTTTTTT.